The 6 T cell receptor beta chains in this list originate from one sample, sequenced in a study of shared clonotypes between healthy human individuals. The assay was immunoSEQ multiplex PCR, and TCRdb's table has in-frame clones only and misses some. The data contain 2 million to 2.5 million clones, 95% of them singletons. Specimen: naive CD4+ T cells sorted from blood. Subset here: CD45RA+ positively selected. These receptors originate from a man in his late teens or twenties in good health.

This clone was seen a single time. V usage is TRBV5-4 and J usage is TRBJ1-1; D is perhaps TRBD1 (5 bases). V shed 5 bases and J shed 1 base, with 9 bases lying between them. Germline CDR1 and CDR2: SGHNT and YYREEE (reference sequence). This CDR3 is built from 13 residues. This CDR3 is CASRKGQNTEAFF. CDR3 nucleotides: TGTGCCAGCAGAAAAGGACAGAACACTGAAGCTTTCTTT.

CDR3 sequence (DNA): TGTGCCAGCAGAACAGGGGGAAGTGTCGGTAATTCACCCCTCCACTTT. It is translated as CASRTGGSVGNSPLHF. The rearrangement uses TRBV28 and TRBJ1-6, with 8 bases identical to TRBD1. The CDR3 has 16 amino acids. CDR1 is MDHEN, CDR2 SYDVKM, per germline. The trim removed 6 bases at V and 6 bases at J, leaving 10 bases unmatched.

The chain has TRBV19 and TRBJ1-5; D is possibly TRBD1 (6 bases). Between the trimmed V and J ends, which lost 0 bases and 6 bases, there was a span of 12 bases. Germline CDR1 and CDR2: LNHDA and SQIVND (reference sequence). The CDR3 is made up of 15 amino acids. CDR3 region: CASSIEGGWGQPQHF. As DNA, the CDR3 is TGTGCCAGTAGTATAGAGGGGGGCTGGGGTCAGCCCCAGCATTTT.

J is TRBJ2-3 and V is TRBV4-3; TRBD2 matches 9 bases. The J segment lost 1 base and the V segment lost 0 bases, leaving 5 bases of the junction unmatched. The CDR3 is 17 residues long. In germline, CDR1 is LGHNA, CDR2 YSLEER. Here the CDR3 DNA reads TGCGCCAGCAGCCAAGATTGGACTAGCGTTCGCACAGATACGCAGTATTTT. This codes for CASSQDWTSVRTDTQYF.

A note on this clone: Other DNA sequences in the sample encode the same CDR3. This chain uses TRBV5-1 with TRBJ1-5, with no clear D. CDR1 and CDR2 (germline): SGHRS, YFSETQ. Trimming stripped 0 bases from V and 1 base from J, with 8 bases between. CDR3 length: 15 residues. In DNA, the CDR3 is TGCGCCAGCAGCTTGGGTCAGGACAGCAATCAGCCCCAGCATTTT. Encoded protein: CASSLGQDSNQPQHF.

On this clone: At the DNA level, this CDR3 is encoded by other sequences in the same sample as well. The chain recombines TRBV19 with TRBJ2-7, with unresolved D. The CDR3 contains 13 residues. Germline V CDR1 and CDR2: LNHDA, SQIVND (reference sequence). V lost 5 bases and J 1 base, leaving 9 bases between the germline ends. The CDR3 DNA reads as TGTGCCAGTAGTTTGATCAGTTCCTACGAGCAGTACTTC. This encodes CASSLISSYEQYF.